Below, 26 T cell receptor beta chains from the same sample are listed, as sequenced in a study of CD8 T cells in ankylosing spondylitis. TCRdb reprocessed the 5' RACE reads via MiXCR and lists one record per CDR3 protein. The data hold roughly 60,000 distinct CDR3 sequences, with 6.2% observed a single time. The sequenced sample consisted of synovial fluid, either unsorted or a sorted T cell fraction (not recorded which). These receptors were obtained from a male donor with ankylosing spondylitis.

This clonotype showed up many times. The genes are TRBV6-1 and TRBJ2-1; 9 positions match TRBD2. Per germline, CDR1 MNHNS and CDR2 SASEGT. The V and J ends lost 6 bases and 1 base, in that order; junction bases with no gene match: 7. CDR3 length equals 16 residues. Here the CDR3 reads CASSSRTSVSYNEQFF. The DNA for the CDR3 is TGTGCCAGCAGCTCCAGGACTAGCGTTTCCTACAATGAGCAGTTCTTC.

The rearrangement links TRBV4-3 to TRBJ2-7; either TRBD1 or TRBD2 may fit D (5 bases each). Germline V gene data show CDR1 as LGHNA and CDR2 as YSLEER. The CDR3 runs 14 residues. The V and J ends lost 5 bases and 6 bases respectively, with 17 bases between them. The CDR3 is CASSSGSWRFEQYF. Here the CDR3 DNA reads TGCGCCAGCAGCTCAGGGTCATGGAGGTTCGAGCAGTACTTC.

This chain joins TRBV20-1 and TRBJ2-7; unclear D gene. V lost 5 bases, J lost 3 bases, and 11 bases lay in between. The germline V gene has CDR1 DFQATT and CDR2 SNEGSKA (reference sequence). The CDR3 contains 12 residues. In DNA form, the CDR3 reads TGCAGTGCTGACGACCGGAACTACGAGCAGTACTTC. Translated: CSADDRNYEQYF.

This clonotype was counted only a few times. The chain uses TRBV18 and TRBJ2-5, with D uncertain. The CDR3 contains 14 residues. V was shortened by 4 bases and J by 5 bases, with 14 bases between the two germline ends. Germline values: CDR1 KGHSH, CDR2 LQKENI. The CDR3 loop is CASSQTHREETQYF. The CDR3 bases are TGTGCCAGCTCACAAACCCATAGAGAGGAGACCCAGTACTTC.

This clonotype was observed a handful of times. CDR3 coding DNA: TGTGCCAGCAGCTTAGAAGGTGCGTCCTACAATGAGCAGTTCTTC. This sequence encodes CASSLEGASYNEQFF. The chain has TRBV7-9 and TRBJ2-1; D is uncertain. Germline CDR1 is SEHNR and CDR2 is FQNEAQ (reference sequence). This CDR3 region has 15 residues. Deletions cut 1 base from V and 1 base from J, with 8 bases between.

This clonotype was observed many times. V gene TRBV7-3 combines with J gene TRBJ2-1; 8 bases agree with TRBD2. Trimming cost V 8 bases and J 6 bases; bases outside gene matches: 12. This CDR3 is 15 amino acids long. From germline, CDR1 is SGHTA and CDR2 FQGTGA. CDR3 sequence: CASSTSAVYGNEQFF. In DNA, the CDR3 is TGTGCCAGCTCGACTAGCGCGGTATACGGCAATGAGCAGTTCTTC. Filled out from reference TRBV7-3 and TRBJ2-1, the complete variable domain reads GAGVSQTPSNKVTEKGKYVELRCDPISGHTALYWYRQSLGQGPEFLIYFQGTGAADDSGLPNDRFFAVRPEGSVSTLKIQRTERGDSAVYLCASSTSAVYGNEQFFGPGTRLTVL.

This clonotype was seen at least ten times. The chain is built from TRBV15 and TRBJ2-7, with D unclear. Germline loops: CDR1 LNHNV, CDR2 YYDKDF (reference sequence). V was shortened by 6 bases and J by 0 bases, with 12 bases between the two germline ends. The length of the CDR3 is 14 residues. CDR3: CATRDHSNSYEQYF. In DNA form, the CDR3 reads TGTGCCACCAGGGACCACTCGAACTCCTACGAGCAGTACTTC.

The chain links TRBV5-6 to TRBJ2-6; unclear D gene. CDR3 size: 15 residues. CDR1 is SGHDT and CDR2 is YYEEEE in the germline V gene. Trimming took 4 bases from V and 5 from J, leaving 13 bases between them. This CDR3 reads CASSPPGTRANVLTF. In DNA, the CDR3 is TGTGCCAGCAGCCCCCCAGGAACGAGGGCCAACGTCCTGACTTTC.

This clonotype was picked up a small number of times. This CDR3 reads CASRETGGDQPQHF. Here the CDR3 DNA reads TGTGCCAGCAGGGAGACAGGGGGCGATCAGCCCCAGCATTTT. The chain uses TRBV6-1 and TRBJ1-5; 10 bases are a match to TRBD1. The CDR3 spans 14 residues. Germline loops: CDR1 MNHNS, CDR2 SASEGT. After removal of 6 bases from V and 5 bases from J, the junction contained 4 bases not matched to a gene.

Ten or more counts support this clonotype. CDR3 DNA sequence: TGCAGTGCAAACCCCCCCGGGCCTCGGGGCTACACCTTC. Translated, it gives CSANPPGPRGYTF. This rearrangement joins TRBV20-1 to TRBJ1-2; D is unclear. Trimming shortened V by 6 bases and J by 8 bases, and 19 bases separated the two germline ends. CDR3 length equals 13 residues. Germline V gives CDR1 DFQATT, CDR2 SNEGSKA (reference sequence).

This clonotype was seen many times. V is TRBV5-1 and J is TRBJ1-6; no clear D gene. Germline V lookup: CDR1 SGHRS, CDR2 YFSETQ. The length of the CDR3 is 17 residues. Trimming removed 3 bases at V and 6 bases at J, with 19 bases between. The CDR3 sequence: CASSSELGSLGNSPLHF. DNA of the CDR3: TGCGCCAGCAGCTCCGAACTGGGAAGCCTTGGTAATTCACCCCTCCACTTT.

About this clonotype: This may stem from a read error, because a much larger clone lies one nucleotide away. The CDR3 loop is CSVEEPRGVASF. As DNA, the CDR3 is TGCAGCGTTGAAGAGCCTCGAGGGGTGGCTTCCTTT. The rearrangement uses TRBV29-1 and TRBJ1-1; D is possibly TRBD1 (5 bases). The CDR3 extends over 12 amino acids. The germline V gene encodes CDR1 SQVTM and CDR2 ANQGSEA.

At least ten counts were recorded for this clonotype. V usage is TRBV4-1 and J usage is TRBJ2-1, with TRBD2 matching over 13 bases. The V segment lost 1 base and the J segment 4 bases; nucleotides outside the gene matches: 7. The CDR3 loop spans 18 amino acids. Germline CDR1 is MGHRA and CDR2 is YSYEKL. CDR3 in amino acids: CASSQGLGLAGVYNEQFF. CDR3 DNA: TGCGCCAGCAGCCAAGGTTTAGGACTAGCGGGAGTGTACAATGAGCAGTTCTTC.

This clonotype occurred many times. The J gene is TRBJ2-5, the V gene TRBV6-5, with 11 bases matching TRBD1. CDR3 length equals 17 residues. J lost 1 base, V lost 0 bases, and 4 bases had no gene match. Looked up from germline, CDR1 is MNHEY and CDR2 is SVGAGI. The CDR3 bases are TGTGCCAGCAGTTACTCGTTTGGGACAGGGGGCCAAGAGACCCAGTACTTC. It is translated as CASSYSFGTGGQETQYF.

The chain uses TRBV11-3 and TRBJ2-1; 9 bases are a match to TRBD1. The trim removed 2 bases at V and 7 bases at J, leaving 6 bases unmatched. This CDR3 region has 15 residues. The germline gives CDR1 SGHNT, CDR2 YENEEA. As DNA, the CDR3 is TGTGCCAGCAGCTTAAACCGCGGACAGGGGAATGAGCAGTTCTTC. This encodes CASSLNRGQGNEQFF.

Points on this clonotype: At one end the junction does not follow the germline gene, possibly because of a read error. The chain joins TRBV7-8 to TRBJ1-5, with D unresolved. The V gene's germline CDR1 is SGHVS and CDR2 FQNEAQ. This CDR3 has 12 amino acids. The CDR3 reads CASNLAHQAQHF. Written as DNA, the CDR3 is TGTGCCAGCAACTTAGCGCACCAGGCCCAGCATTTT.

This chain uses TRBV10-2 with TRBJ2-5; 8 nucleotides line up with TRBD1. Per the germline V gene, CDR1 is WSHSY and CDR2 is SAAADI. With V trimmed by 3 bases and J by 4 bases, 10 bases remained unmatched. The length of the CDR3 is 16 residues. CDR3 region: CASSDRGRGRPETQYF. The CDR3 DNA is TGCGCCAGCAGTGACAGGGGCAGGGGGCGCCCAGAGACCCAGTACTTC.

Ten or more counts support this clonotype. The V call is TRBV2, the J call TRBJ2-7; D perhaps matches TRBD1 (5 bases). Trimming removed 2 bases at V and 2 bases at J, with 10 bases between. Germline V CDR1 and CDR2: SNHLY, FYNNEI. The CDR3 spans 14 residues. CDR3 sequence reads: CASSENLGPYEQYF. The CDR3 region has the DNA TGTGCCAGCAGTGAAAATCTGGGGCCCTACGAGCAGTACTTC.

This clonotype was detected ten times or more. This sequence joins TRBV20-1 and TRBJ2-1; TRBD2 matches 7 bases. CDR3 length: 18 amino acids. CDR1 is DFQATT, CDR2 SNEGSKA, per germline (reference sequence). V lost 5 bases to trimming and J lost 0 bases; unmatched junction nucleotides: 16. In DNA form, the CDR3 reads TGCAGTGCTCCCAAATTCGACTGGGGGGGAAGCTCCTACAATGAGCAGTTCTTC. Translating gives CSAPKFDWGGSSYNEQFF.

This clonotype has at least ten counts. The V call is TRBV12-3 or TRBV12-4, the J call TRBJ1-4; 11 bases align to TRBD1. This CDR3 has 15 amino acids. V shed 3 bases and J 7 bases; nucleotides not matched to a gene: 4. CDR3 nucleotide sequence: TGTGCCAGCAGTTTGTCCGGGACAGGGGGTGAAAAACTGTTTTTT. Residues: CASSLSGTGGEKLFF.

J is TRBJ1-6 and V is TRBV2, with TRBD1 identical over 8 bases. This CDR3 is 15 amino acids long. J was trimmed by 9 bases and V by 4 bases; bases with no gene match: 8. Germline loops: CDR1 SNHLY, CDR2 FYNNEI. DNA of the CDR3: TGTGCCAGCAGTGGGGTCGGACAGGGCAGTTCACCCCTCCACTTT. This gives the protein CASSGVGQGSSPLHF. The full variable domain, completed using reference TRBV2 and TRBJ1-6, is EPEVTQTPSHQVTQMGQEVILRCVPISNHLYFYWYRQILGQKVEFLVSFYNNEISEKSEIFDDQFSVERPDGSNFTLKIRSTKLEDSAMYFCASSGVGQGSSPLHFGNGTRLTVT.

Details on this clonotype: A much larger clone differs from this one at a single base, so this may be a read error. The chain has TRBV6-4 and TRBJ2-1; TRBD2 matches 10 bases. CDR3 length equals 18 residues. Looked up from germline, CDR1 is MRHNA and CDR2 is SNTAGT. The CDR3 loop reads CASRDVTSGLSSYNEQFF. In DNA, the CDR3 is TGTGCCAGCCGTGACGTGACTAGCGGGCTAAGCTCCTACAATGAGCAGTTCTTC.

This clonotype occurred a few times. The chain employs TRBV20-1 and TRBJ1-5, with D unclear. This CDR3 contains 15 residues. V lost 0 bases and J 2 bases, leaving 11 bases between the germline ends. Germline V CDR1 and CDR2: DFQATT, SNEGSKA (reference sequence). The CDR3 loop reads CSARDRRGGNQPQHF. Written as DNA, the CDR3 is TGCAGTGCTAGAGATCGGCGGGGAGGCAATCAGCCCCAGCATTTT.

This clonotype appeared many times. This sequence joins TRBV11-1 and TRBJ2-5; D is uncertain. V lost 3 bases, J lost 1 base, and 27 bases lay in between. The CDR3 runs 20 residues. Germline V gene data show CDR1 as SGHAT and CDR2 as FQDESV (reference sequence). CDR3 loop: CASSFRASTWGRRSQETQYF. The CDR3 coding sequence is TGTGCCAGCAGCTTTCGGGCTAGTACGTGGGGAAGACGGAGCCAAGAGACCCAGTACTTC.

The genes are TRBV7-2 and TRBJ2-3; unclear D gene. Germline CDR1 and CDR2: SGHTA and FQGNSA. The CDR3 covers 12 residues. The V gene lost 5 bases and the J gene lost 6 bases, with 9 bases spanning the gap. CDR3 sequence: CASSNEPDTQYF. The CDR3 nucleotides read TGTGCCAGCAGCAACGAACCTGATACGCAGTATTTT.

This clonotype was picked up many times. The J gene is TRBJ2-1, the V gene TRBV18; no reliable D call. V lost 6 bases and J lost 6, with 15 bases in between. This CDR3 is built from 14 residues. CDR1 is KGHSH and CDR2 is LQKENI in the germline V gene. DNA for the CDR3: TGTGCCAGCTCCCCGACGGCAGGCTCCAATGAGCAGTTCTTC. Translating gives CASSPTAGSNEQFF.